The present T cell receptor beta chain was sequenced within a study of T cell repertoires in cytomegalovirus infection. Notes on the study in general: Dominating the ex vivo response were HLA-C-restricted CMV-specific TCR beta clonotypes.

Using its own MiXCR run on the reads, TCRdb lists one record per CDR3 protein. Of 380,000 or so distinct CDR3 sequences listed, roughly a third are singletons. On this clonotype itself: The antigen is unknown.

The sequenced sample was cultured PBMCs, obtained from culture after CMV antigen stimulation. The source of this sequence is a human donor in good health (CMV status not recorded). Some clones in this sample may be carry-over from other donors' samples.

CDR3 sequence (DNA): TGCAGCGTTGACCCGGACCTTAACTATGGCTACACCTTC. Translating it yields CSVDPDLNYGYTF. The genes are TRBV29-1 and TRBJ1-2; D is uncertain. The germline V and J ends were trimmed by 3 bases and 1 base, with 9 bases remaining between them. This CDR3 is 13 amino acids long. CDR1 and CDR2 (germline): SQVTM, ANQGSEA.